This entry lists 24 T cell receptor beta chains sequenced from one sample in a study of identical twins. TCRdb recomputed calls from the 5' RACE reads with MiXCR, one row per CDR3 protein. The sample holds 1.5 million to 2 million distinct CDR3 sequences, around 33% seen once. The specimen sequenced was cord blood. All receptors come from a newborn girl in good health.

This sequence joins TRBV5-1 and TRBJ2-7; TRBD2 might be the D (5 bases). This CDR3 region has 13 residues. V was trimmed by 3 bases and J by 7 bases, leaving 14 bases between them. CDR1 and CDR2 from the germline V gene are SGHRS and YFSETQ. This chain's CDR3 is CASSSGPADEQYF. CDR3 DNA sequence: TGCGCCAGCAGCTCCGGACCAGCGGATGAGCAGTACTTC.

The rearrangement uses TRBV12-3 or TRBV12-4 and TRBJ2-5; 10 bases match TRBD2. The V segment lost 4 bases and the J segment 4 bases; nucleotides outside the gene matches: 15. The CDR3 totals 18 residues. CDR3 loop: CASSYRYRAGGGGETQYF. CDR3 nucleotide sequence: TGTGCCAGCAGTTACCGTTACCGAGCGGGAGGGGGGGGAGAGACCCAGTACTTC.

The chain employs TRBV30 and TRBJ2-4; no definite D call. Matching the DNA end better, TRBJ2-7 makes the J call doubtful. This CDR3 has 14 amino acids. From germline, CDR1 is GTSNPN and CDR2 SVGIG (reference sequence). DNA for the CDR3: TGTGCCTGGAGTAGGCAGGCCTTCCGGGACGAGCAGTACTTC. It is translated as CAWSRQAFRDEQYF.

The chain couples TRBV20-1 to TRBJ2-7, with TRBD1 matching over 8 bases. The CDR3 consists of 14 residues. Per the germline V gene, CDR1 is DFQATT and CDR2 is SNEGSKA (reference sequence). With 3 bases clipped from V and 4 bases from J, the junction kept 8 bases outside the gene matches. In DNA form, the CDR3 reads TGCAGTGCTAGCCGAGGGACAGGTGGATACGAGCAGTACTTC. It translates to CSASRGTGGYEQYF.

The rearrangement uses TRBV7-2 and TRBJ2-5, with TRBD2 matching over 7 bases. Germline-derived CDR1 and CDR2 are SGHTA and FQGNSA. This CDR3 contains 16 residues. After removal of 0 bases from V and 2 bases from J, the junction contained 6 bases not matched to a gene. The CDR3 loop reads CASSLAGGGRQETQYF. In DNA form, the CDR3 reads TGTGCCAGCAGCTTAGCTGGGGGGGGAAGACAAGAGACCCAGTACTTC.

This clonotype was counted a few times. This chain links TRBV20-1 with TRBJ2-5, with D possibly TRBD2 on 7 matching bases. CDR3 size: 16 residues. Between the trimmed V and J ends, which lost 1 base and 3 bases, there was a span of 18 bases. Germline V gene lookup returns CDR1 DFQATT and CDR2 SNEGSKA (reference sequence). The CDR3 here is CSARVMRGGYKETQYF. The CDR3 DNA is TGCAGTGCTAGAGTGATGAGGGGGGGATATAAAGAGACCCAGTACTTC.

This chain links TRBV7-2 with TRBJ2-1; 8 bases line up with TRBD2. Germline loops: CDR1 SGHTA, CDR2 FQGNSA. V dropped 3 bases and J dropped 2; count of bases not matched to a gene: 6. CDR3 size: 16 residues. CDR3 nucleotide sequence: TGTGCCAGCAGCTTCTTCAGCGGGAGTCCCTACAATGAGCAGTTCTTC. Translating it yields CASSFFSGSPYNEQFF.

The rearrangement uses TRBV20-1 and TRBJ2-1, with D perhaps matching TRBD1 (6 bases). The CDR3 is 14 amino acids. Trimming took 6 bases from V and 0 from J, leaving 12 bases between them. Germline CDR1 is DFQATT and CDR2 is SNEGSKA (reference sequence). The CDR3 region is CSAWEGGSYNEQFF. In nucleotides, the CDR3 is TGCAGTGCATGGGAAGGGGGCTCCTACAATGAGCAGTTCTTC.

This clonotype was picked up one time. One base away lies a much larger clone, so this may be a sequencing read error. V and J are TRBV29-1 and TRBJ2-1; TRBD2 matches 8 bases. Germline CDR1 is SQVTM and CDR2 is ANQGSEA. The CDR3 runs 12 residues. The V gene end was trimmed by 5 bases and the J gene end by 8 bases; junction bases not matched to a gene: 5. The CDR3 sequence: CSVSGLADEQFF. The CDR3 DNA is TGCAGCGTTTCTGGACTAGCTGATGAGCAGTTCTTC.

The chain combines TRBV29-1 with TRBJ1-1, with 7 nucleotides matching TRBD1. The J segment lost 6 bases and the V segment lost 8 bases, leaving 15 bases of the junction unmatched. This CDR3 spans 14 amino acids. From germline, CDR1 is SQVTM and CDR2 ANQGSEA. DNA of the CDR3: TGCAGCATAACTACCTTACAGGGGTTAGCTGAAGCTTTCTTT. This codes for CSITTLQGLAEAFF.

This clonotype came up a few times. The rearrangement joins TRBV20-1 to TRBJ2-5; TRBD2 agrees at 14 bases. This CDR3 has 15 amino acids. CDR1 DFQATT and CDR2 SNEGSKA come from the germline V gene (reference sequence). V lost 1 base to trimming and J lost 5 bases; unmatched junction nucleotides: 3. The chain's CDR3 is CSARGGLAGVETQYF. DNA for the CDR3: TGCAGTGCTAGAGGGGGACTAGCGGGAGTGGAGACCCAGTACTTC.

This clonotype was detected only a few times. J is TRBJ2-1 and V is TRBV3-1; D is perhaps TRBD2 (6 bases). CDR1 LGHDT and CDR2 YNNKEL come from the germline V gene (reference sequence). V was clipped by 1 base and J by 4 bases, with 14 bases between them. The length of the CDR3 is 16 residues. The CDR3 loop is CASSQGLLAPYNEQFF. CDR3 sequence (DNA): TGTGCCAGCAGCCAAGGGTTGCTAGCGCCGTACAATGAGCAGTTCTTC.

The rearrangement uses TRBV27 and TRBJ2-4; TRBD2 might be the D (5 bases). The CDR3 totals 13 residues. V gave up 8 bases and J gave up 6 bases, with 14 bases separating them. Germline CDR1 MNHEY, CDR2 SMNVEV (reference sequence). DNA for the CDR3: TGTGCCAGCGGGTTCGGACTCCTAAACATTCAGTACTTC. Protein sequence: CASGFGLLNIQYF.

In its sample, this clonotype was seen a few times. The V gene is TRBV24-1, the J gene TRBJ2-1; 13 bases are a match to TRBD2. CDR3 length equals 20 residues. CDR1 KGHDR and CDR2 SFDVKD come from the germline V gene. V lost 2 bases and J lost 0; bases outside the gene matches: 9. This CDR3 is CATSDSPGLAGLSSYNEQFF. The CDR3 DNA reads TGTGCCACCAGTGATTCACCGGGACTAGCGGGATTAAGCTCCTACAATGAGCAGTTCTTC.

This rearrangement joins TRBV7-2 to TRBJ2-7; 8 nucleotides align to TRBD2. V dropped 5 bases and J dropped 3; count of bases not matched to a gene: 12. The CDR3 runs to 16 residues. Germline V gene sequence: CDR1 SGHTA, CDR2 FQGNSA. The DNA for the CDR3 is TGTGCCAGCAGCCCTGGTTCGGGGGGGAAGAGCTACGAGCAGTACTTC. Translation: CASSPGSGGKSYEQYF.

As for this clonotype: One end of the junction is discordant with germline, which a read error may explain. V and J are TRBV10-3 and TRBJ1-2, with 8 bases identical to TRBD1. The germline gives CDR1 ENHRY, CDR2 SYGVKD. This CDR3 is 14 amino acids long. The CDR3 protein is CAINQDRAIVGYNF. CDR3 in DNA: TGTGCCATCAACCAGGACAGGGCAATAGTTGGCTACAACTTC.

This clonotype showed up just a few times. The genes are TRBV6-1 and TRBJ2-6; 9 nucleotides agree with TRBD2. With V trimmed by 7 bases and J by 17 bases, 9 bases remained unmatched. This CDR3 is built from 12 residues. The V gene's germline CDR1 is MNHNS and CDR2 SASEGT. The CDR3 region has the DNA TGTGCCAGCACTCTTAGGACTAGCGCTTTGACTTTC. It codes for CASTLRTSALTF.

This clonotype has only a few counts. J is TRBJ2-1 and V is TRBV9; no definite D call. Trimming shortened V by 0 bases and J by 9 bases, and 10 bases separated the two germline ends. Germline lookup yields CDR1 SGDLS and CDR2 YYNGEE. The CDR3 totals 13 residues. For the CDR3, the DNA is TGTGCCAGCAGCGTAGTTAACTGGGCTGAGCAGTTCTTC. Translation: CASSVVNWAEQFF.

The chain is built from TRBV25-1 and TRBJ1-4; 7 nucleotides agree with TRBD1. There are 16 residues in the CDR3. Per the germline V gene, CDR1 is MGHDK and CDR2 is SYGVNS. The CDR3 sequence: CTSSEGVDRTNEKLFF. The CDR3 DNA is TGTACTAGCAGTGAGGGGGTGGACAGGACTAATGAAAAACTGTTTTTT.

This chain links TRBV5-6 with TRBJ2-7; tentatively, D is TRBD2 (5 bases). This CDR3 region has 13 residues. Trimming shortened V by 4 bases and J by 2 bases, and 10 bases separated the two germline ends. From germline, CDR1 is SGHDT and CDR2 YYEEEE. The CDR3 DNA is TGTGCCAGCAGCCGAGCGGCGCCCTACGAGCAGTACTTC. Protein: CASSRAAPYEQYF.

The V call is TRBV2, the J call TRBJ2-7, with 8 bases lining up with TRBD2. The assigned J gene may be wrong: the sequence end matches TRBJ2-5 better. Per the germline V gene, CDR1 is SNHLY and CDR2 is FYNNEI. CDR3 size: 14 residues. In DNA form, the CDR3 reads TGTGCCAGCAGTCCTCTGAGCGGGGGAGAGACCCAGTACTTC. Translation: CASSPLSGGETQYF.

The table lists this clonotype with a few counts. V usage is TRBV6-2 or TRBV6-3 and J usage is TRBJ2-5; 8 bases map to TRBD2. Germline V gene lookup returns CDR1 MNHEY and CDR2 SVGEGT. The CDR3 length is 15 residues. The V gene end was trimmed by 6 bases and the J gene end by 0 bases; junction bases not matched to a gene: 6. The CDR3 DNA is TGTGCCAGCAGGCTTAGCGGGGCGTACCAAGAGACCCAGTACTTC. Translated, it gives CASRLSGAYQETQYF.

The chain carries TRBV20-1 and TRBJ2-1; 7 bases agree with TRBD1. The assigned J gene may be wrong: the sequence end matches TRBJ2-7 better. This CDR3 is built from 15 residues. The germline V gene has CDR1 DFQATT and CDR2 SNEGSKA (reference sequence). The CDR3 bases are TGCAGTGCTAGAGTTCCCAGGGGGTCCTACAATGAGCAGTACTTC. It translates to CSARVPRGSYNEQYF.

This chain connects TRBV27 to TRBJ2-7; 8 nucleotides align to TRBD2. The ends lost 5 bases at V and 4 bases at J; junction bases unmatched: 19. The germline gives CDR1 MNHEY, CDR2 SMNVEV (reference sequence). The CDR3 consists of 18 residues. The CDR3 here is CASSPTGTSLKYPYEQYF. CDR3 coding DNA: TGTGCCAGCAGTCCCACCGGGACTAGTCTTAAATACCCTTACGAGCAGTACTTC.